This section outlines one TCR beta chain sequence together with its context. This clone occurred once. The specificity of this receptor is unknown. One base away there is no much larger clone; base qualities are not given. A second Seattle source provided samples from volunteer blood donors who had recovered from COVID-19. The collaborating institutions used their own protocols to collect whole blood in K2EDTA tubes. For TCRbeta analysis, collaborator samples were shipped as frozen whole blood, as isolated PBMCs, or as DNA extracted from either sample type. The data were obtained in a study of blood T cell repertoires in COVID-19 (dated by TCRdb to 2018 to 2021). Background for the entire study: Collaborator samples came from the United States, Italy and Spain and covered acute and convalescent phases of COVID-19. Subjects who had been exposed to COVID-19, were actively infected with it, or had recovered from it provided the deeply sampled blood TCRbeta repertoires that made up the dataset. Nearly every sample came with metadata listing a de-identified subject ID, COVID-19 status, age in years and sex. A freely available public database, intended as a resource for researchers studying the immune response to SARS-CoV-2, is where the repertoires were released. Where HLA class I and class II types were available, the types were taken from metadata supplied by the sample provider, not from assay-based typing. The prospective study material was composed of cDNA or gDNA derived from T cells, B-cell-depleted T cells, or PBMCs. The samples were drawn from two sources: the first 160 participants of the ongoing ImmuneRACE study, and 1,254 subjects contributed by 6 global collaborators. What the study reported, not specific to this receptor: The amount of clinical and demographic metadata varied by source and participant and was provided uncurated.

Reading from cysteine to phenylalanine, the CDR3 counts 15 amino acids. The DNA shown is the 45-base CDR3, in frame from base 1. CDR1 SGHRS and CDR2 YFSETQ are derived from the germline V gene. V loses 3 bases of germline sequence and J loses 0 bases, and the interval between the two ends is 10 bases. TCRbeta CDR3 regions were amplified from genomic DNA using the immunoSEQ Assay, a bias-controlled multiplex PCR. Concerning the study's data processing: Within the assay, amplification of reference gene primers was used to estimate how many nucleated cells each sample contained. To quantify the absolute abundance of each unique TCRbeta CDR3 rearrangement, sequence reads were collapsed and filtered. For each sample, productive Simpson clonality was calculated by taking the square root of Simpson's diversity index across productive rearrangements. TCRdb obtained this table from immuneACCESS and retained in-frame rearrangements with V and J assigned. These tables miss some clones; where compared with another copy, unresolved V genes account for less than half of the shortfall, and the remainder is unexplained. Clone size and V and J calls were adopted from that table, with D and trimming inferred from the DNA. The sample includes roughly 260,000 clones, with approximately 89% observed a single time. Approximately 9.8% of the sample is taken by the ten largest.

The V gene is TRBV5-1 and the J gene is TRBJ2-1, with the D gene not clear enough to name. The receptor was isolated from a man aged 40-50 years who had recovered from COVID-19. The sample consisted of peripheral blood. The nucleotide sequence reads TGCGCCAGCAGCTCCCCAACGAGCTCCTACAATGAGCAGTTCTTC. The translation is CASSSPTSSYNEQFF.